The 9 T cell receptor beta chains in this list originate from one sample, sequenced in a study of cytomegalovirus exposure and HLA in healthy donors. The PCR contained 60 Vbeta and 13 Jbeta primers. The repertoire was sequenced with immunoSEQ multiplex PCR; TCRdb's copy has only in-frame clones and lacks some. This repertoire shows some 120,000 clones, around 81% found once; its top ten account for under 4%. Input material: PBMCs. The receptor source for this set is a woman between 25 and 40 years old in good health and CMV-seronegative.

The CDR3 DNA reads TGTGCCAGCAGTTTACCCCACGCGGGGGCTGAAGCTTTCTTT. Translation gives CASSLPHAGAEAFF. This chain uses TRBV28 with TRBJ1-1; TRBD1 is a possible D gene (5 bases). V lost 2 bases and J 6 bases, leaving 13 bases between the germline ends. CDR3 length: 14 amino acids. CDR1 is MDHEN and CDR2 is SYDVKM in the germline V gene.

This clone has just a few counts. The genes are TRBV27 and TRBJ1-5, with 9 positions matching TRBD1. The CDR3 is 14 residues long. Losses at the gene ends were 4 bases for V and 7 bases for J; bases not matched to a gene: 5. CDR1 is MNHEY, CDR2 SMNVEV, per germline (reference sequence). CDR3 loop: CASSSGQGLQPQHF. CDR3 DNA: TGTGCCAGCAGTTCCGGACAGGGGCTACAGCCCCAGCATTTT.

V and J are TRBV5-1 and TRBJ1-1, with TRBD1 as a possible D gene (6 bases). V lost 7 bases, J lost 4 bases, and 17 bases lay in between. The CDR3 covers 14 residues. Germline V gene data show CDR1 as SGHRS and CDR2 as YFSETQ. This CDR3 is CASVQGIGGTEAFF. The CDR3 DNA reads TGCGCCAGCGTACAGGGCATAGGTGGCACTGAAGCTTTCTTT.

The rearrangement links TRBV6-1 to TRBJ1-2, with a possible D match to TRBD1 (5 bases). Germline CDR1 MNHNS, CDR2 SASEGT. Trimming cost V 2 bases and J 7 bases, with 11 bases left between them. The CDR3 runs to 13 residues. The CDR3 region is CASSELLGGGYTF. CDR3 DNA sequence: TGTGCCAGCAGTGAACTTTTGGGGGGTGGCTACACCTTC.

The chain carries TRBV7-9 and TRBJ1-1, with D unresolved. The CDR3 consists of 13 residues. With 2 bases removed from V and 12 bases from J, the gap between germline ends came to 16 bases. Germline CDR1 reads SEHNR; CDR2 reads FQNEAQ (reference sequence). The CDR3 DNA sequence: TGTGCCAGCAGCTTAAGGACTGATGCTGGGACTTTCTTT. It codes for CASSLRTDAGTFF. Looking up the rest from reference TRBV7-9 and TRBJ1-1 gives the full variable domain: DTGVSQNPRHKITKRGQNVTFRCDPISEHNRLYWYRQTLGQGPEFLTYFQNEAQLEKSRLLSDRFSAERPKGSFSTLEIQRTEQGDSAMYLCASSLRTDAGTFFGQGTRLTVV.

The rearrangement joins TRBV9 to TRBJ2-3, with TRBD2 identical over 10 bases. This CDR3 is 16 amino acids long. The V and J ends lost 2 bases and 2 bases, in that order; junction bases with no gene match: 5. The germline CDR1 and CDR2 sequences are SGDLS and YYNGEE. The CDR3 reads CASSVSGRAVTDTQYF. Written as DNA, the CDR3 is TGTGCCAGCAGCGTGAGCGGGAGGGCCGTCACAGATACGCAGTATTTT.

The chain carries TRBV27 and TRBJ2-3; D uncertain. V lost 0 bases to trimming and J lost 4 bases, with 8 bases between them. This CDR3 spans 14 amino acids. The germline CDR1 and CDR2 sequences are MNHEY and SMNVEV (reference sequence). CDR3 region: CASSLSPLADTQYF. CDR3 in DNA: TGTGCCAGCAGTTTATCCCCCCTTGCAGATACGCAGTATTTT.

This clone was found once. V is TRBV6-5 and J is TRBJ2-7, with TRBD2 matching over 7 bases. The V gene end was trimmed by 4 bases and the J gene end by 4 bases; junction bases not matched to a gene: 7. The length of the CDR3 is 14 residues. Germline CDR1 reads MNHEY; CDR2 reads SVGAGI. DNA for the CDR3: TGTGCCAGCAGTTCTGGACTAGACTCGTACGAGCAGTACTTC. Encoded protein: CASSSGLDSYEQYF.

J is TRBJ1-5 and V is TRBV27; D not resolved. The V gene's germline CDR1 is MNHEY and CDR2 SMNVEV (reference sequence). This CDR3 contains 13 residues. The V and J ends lost 4 bases and 4 bases respectively, with 8 bases between them. The CDR3 here is CASSSAVNQPQHF. The CDR3 nucleotides read TGTGCCAGCAGTTCTGCAGTAAATCAGCCCCAGCATTTT.